This T cell receptor (beta chain) is drawn from a study of CD8+CD57+ T cells in acquired aplastic anemia (dated by TCRdb to 2016 to 2019). Background on the whole study: DNA extracted from sorted CD4+ and CD8+ cells had a mean of around 3 ug, with a range of roughly 0.2 to 30 ug. Mean read counts for healthy donor samples were 9 million to 10.8 million for CD4+ cells and 11.0 million for CD8+ cells.

This clonotype was detected ten times or more. What this receptor recognizes is not known. Within one base of it there is no much larger clone, and no base qualities were kept. Broader findings and caveats from the paper: About 29 CD8+ CDR3 sequences were found to be shared between patients and controls, but these sequences appeared to be highly expressed in patients and within the immunodominant clones of the patients. No significant difference in CD8+ Simpson's diversity was found between patients and healthy controls (P=0.060).

In this study, sorted CD4+ and CD8+ T cells from the blood of healthy subjects and of severe aplastic anemia patients had their TCR repertoires deep-sequenced. Ficoll-Paque density gradient centrifugation was used to isolate peripheral blood mononuclear cells. CD4+ and CD8+ T cells were sorted by FACS or magnetic beads before DNA extraction. TCR beta VDJ combination and CDR3 sequence profiling used genomic DNA as the template. An Illumina HiSeq 2000 was used for TCR repertoire sequencing. On the authors' methods: TRBV/TRBJ rearrangement plots, CDR3 size and DJ length profiles, and Simpson's diversity index were used to assess repertoires. Whichever DNA sequence was most abundant in the deep sequencing data was defined as the immunodominant clone. CDR3 amino acid sequences were screened for sharing across subjects and compared with published repertoires and the VDJdb database. TCRdb cleaned the public reads at Q25 with fastp, built clones with MiXCR and kept in-frame beta chains. Rows are combined by CDR3 protein, so each entry shows the most common genes and DNA. These V and J calls originate from TCRdb's pipeline instead of the authors' own analysis. The sample records 100,000 to 150,000 distinct CDR3 sequences, more than 40% of which are singletons. The ten largest clones represent about 2.5% of the sample.

Between the V and J ends, shortened by 2 bases and 8 bases respectively, the junction contains 12 bases. CDR3 length: 13 amino acids, cysteine to phenylalanine. Only CDR3 DNA remains: 39 bases, in frame from the first base. The specimen was sorted CD4+, CD8+, or CD8+CD57+ T cells (not recorded which) from PBMCs. The TCR sequence derives from a human donor in good health, serving as a control. The chain links TRBV12-3 or TRBV12-4 with TRBJ1-2; the D gene is possibly TRBD1, with 6 bases matching. The nucleotides read TGTGCCAGCAGTTTATTCAGGGGTGGAGGCTACACCTTC. Translation gives CASSLFRGGGYTF.